This TCR beta chain was identified during a study of memory B cells and T cells in multiple sclerosis. Stimulus-free culture yielded autoproliferating CFSE-dim and non-proliferating CFSE-high T cells, each sequenced separately. Replicate wells were pooled after less than eight days of stimulus-free culture of around 54 million CFSE-labeled PBMCs. The repertoire was sequenced with immunoSEQ multiplex PCR; TCRdb's copy has only in-frame clones and lacks some. Of approximately 47,000 clones in the sample, approximately 80% were seen once. As for this clone: Its antigen is currently unknown.

The CDR3 is 11 residues long. The ends were cut back, 2 bases at V and 5 bases at J, with 6 bases in the middle. Germline assignment: CDR1 GTSNPN and CDR2 SVGIG (reference sequence). The receptor comes from a human donor with multiple sclerosis. The chain joins TRBV30 to TRBJ1-2; no clear D. Sample: PBMCs from blood kept in culture. In nucleotides, the CDR3 is TGTGCCTGGAGTCAGGTGTATGGCTACACCTTC. It codes for CAWSQVYGYTF.